The T cell receptor (beta chain) described here comes from a study of T cell responses to AZD1222 COVID-19 vaccine. This clone appeared a single time. The germline V gene encodes CDR1 LGHNT and CDR2 FRNRAP. CDR3 length equals 16 residues. The junction had 10 bases not matched to a gene; V was cut back by 2 bases and J by 8 bases. Measured with immunoSEQ multiplex PCR; TCRdb has only the in-frame clones, and not every one. The sample holds over 110,000 clones, roughly nine tenths seen once. This chain connects TRBV12-5 to TRBJ1-5; 9 bases line up with TRBD1. The TCR sequence derives from an adult in good health. Here the sequenced sample was peripheral blood, taken on day 0 of AZD1222 vaccination. Here the CDR3 reads CASGLLSGTGYEPQHF. CDR3 in DNA: TGTGCTAGTGGTTTGTTATCCGGGACAGGGTATGAGCCCCAGCATTTT. The full variable domain, with the rest looked up from reference TRBV12-5 and TRBJ1-5, is DARVTQTPRHKVTEMGQEVTMRCQPILGHNTVFWYRQTMMQGLELLAYFRNRAPLDDSGMPKDRFSAEMPDATLATLKIQPSEPRDSAVYFCASGLLSGTGYEPQHFGDGTRLSIL.